The T cell receptor (beta chain) described here comes from a study of T cells in Graves' hyperthyroidism and ophthalmopathy. Thyroid ultrasound, orbital computed tomography, clinical symptoms, and serum thyroxine and TRAb underpinned diagnoses. Researchers took RNA transcripts and amplified the TCR beta CDR3 regions from them. With the HTBI primer set, the TCR CDR3 went through a first round of RT-PCR. TCRdb analysed the multiplex PCR reads with MiXCR anew, one entry per CDR3 protein. The sample contains about 480,000 distinct CDR3 sequences, roughly an eighth of which appear only once. The CDR3 is 14 amino acids. V gave up 6 bases and J gave up 2 bases, with 13 bases separating them. Germline lookup yields CDR1 KGHSH and CDR2 LQKENI.

The sample consisted of blood. The source of this sequence is a woman between 18 and 30 years old with Graves' hyperthyroidism. J is TRBJ2-5 and V is TRBV18, with D perhaps matching TRBD2 (6 bases). The CDR3 here is CASSPQGLQETQYF. The CDR3, as DNA: TGTGCCAGCTCTCCTCAGGGACTTCAAGAGACCCAGTACTTC.